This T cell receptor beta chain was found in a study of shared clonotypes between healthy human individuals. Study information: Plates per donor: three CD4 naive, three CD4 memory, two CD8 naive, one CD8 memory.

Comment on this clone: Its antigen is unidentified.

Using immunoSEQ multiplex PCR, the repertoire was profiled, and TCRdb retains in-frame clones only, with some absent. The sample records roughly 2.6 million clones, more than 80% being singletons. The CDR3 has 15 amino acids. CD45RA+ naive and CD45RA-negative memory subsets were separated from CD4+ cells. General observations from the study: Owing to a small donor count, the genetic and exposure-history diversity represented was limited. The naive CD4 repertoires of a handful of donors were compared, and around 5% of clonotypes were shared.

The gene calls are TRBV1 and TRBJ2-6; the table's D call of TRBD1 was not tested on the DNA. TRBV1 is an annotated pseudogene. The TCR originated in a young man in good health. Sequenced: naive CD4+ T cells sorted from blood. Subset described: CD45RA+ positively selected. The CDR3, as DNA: TGCACCAGCAGTTGTGCACAAAGTCGGGCCAACGTCCTGACTTTC. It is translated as CTSSCAQSRANVLTF.